The subject of this entry is one TCR beta chain. The sample comes from a study of CDR3 diversity in severe acne. This CDR3 spans 15 amino acids. Looked up from germline, CDR1 is MGHRA and CDR2 is YSYEKL. TCRdb itself ran the PCR reads through MiXCR, one entry per CDR3 protein. The table lists approximately 97,000 distinct CDR3 sequences, 51% of them singletons, with around 12% in the top ten. The TCR comes from a male donor with acne. Sequenced input: blood. This sequence joins TRBV4-1 and TRBJ2-7, with a possible D match to TRBD2 (5 bases). The CDR3 DNA follows: TGCACAAGCAGCCAAGTTTCAGGAGGTCCTTACGAGCAGTACTTC. Its translation is CTSSQVSGGPYEQYF.